A single T cell receptor beta chain is shown here with its context. Its target is not known. PCR was performed a second time for roughly 7 to 11 cycles using a sample-barcoded 5' primer and a J-beta primer mix. A template-switch adaptor with 12 random nucleotides tagged each cDNA molecule. MiXCR, applied by TCRdb to the 5' RACE reads, yields one record per CDR3 protein. The sample lists about 1.5 million distinct CDR3 sequences; roughly 43% were seen once. This entry belongs to a study of blood T cells in healthy people across ages. Study-level findings and limits: Long-lived donors carried more naive CD4+ cells and greater diversity than aged donors. With age, beta diversity per million T cells declined roughly linearly, significantly by 35 to 40.

The donors, healthy Caucasians from Russia, were aged roughly 6 to 90. The sequenced sample was blood. The sequence came from a woman younger than 35 in good health.

The CDR3 DNA follows: TGTGCCAGCAGCCCCGTTGGGGATCCCGGCACTGAAGCTTTCTTT. This codes for CASSPVGDPGTEAFF. The chain recombines TRBV7-8 with TRBJ1-1, with D unclear. The germline CDR1 and CDR2 sequences are SGHVS and FQNEAQ. V was shortened by 5 bases and J by 4 bases, with 17 bases between the two germline ends. The CDR3 length is 15 residues.